One sample yielded the 25 T cell receptor beta chains listed below, sequenced in a study of T cells in Graves' hyperthyroidism and ophthalmopathy. The source material, RNA transcripts, was used to amplify TCR beta CDR3 regions. The primer set for the first-round RT-PCR of the TCR CDR3 was HTBI. TCRdb redid the calling of the multiplex PCR reads with MiXCR, one entry per CDR3 protein. This table holds some 560,000 distinct CDR3 sequences, 15% to 17% found once. Sequenced input: blood. The receptors derive from a young woman with Graves' hyperthyroidism.

This clonotype has only one observation. V usage is TRBV25-1 and J usage is TRBJ2-3; no firm D call. The V gene lost 10 bases and the J gene lost 5 bases, with 7 bases spanning the gap. This CDR3 has 10 amino acids. Germline CDR1 reads MGHDK; CDR2 reads SYGVNS. CDR3 region: CATHGDTQYF. In DNA, the CDR3 is TGTGCCACCCATGGAGATACGCAGTATTTT.

The table lists this clonotype with a count of one. The genes are TRBV30 and TRBJ1-1, with 8 bases aligning to TRBD1. The J segment lost 3 bases and the V segment lost 3 bases, leaving 3 bases of the junction unmatched. Looked up from germline, CDR1 is GTSNPN and CDR2 is SVGIG (reference sequence). The CDR3 is 13 residues long. The CDR3, as DNA: TGTGCCTGGAGCACGACAGGGGACACTGAAGCTTTCTTT. This codes for CAWSTTGDTEAFF.

This clonotype has ten or more counts. V and J are TRBV11-1 and TRBJ2-7; D unclear. This CDR3 contains 16 residues. Per the germline V gene, CDR1 is SGHAT and CDR2 is FQDESV (reference sequence). V shed 5 bases and J shed 0 bases, with 17 bases lying between them. This CDR3 is CASSPVTRTSSYEQYF. The CDR3 DNA sequence: TGTGCCAGCAGCCCGGTGACAAGGACGAGCTCCTACGAGCAGTACTTC.

V is TRBV6-2 or TRBV6-3 and J is TRBJ2-5; 8 bases match TRBD1. CDR3 length: 14 amino acids. The ends lost 6 bases at V and 7 bases at J; junction bases unmatched: 10. The germline V gene encodes CDR1 MNHEY and CDR2 SVGEGT. The CDR3, as DNA: TGTGCCAGCAGATATACAGGGGGAACTGGGACCCAGTACTTC. The encoded protein is CASRYTGGTGTQYF.

This chain uses TRBV9 with TRBJ2-2; D possibly matches TRBD1 or TRBD2 (5 bases each). V was cut by 0 bases and J by 6 bases, with 6 bases left in between. The CDR3 has 13 residues. CDR1 SGDLS and CDR2 YYNGEE come from the germline V gene. This CDR3 is CASSVGDPGELFF. In nucleotides, the CDR3 is TGTGCCAGCAGCGTAGGGGACCCCGGGGAGCTGTTTTTT.

This clonotype was found many times. The rearrangement joins TRBV6-1 to TRBJ1-5, with D possibly TRBD1 on 5 matching bases. Trimming took off 6 bases at V and 4 bases at J, with 13 bases between the two ends. This CDR3 spans 14 amino acids. Germline values: CDR1 MNHNS, CDR2 SASEGT. In nucleotides, the CDR3 is TGTGCCAGCAGACCCGGGACGCCAAATCAGCCCCAGCATTTT. Its translation is CASRPGTPNQPQHF.

This clonotype was found many times. This chain joins TRBV12-3 or TRBV12-4 and TRBJ2-1, with 10 nucleotides matching TRBD2. J was trimmed by 9 bases and V by 6 bases; bases with no gene match: 11. The CDR3 runs 15 residues. The CDR3 here is CASRSSGSSFGEQFF. CDR3 in DNA: TGTGCCAGCAGGTCTAGCGGGAGCTCGTTCGGTGAGCAGTTCTTC.

This chain links TRBV25-1 with TRBJ1-1; D uncertain. V shed 5 bases and J shed 1 base, with 8 bases lying between them. Per germline, CDR1 MGHDK and CDR2 SYGVNS. This CDR3 has 13 residues. The CDR3 reads CASSSIRNTEAFF. In DNA form, the CDR3 reads TGTGCCAGCAGTTCTATTAGGAACACTGAAGCTTTCTTT.

This clonotype was recorded a few times. The chain uses TRBV9 and TRBJ2-5, with TRBD2 identical over 7 bases. This CDR3 has 16 residues. V lost 4 bases to trimming and J lost 4 bases; unmatched junction nucleotides: 13. The germline V gene has CDR1 SGDLS and CDR2 YYNGEE. CDR3 DNA sequence: TGTGCCAGCAGCCTAGGGGTGGTTTTAGCGGGAGAGACCCAGTACTTC. As protein: CASSLGVVLAGETQYF.

As for this clonotype: A much larger clone lies a single base off, so this may be a read error. V gene TRBV27 combines with J gene TRBJ1-5; D remains ambiguous. The CDR3 length is 15 residues. The germline gives CDR1 MNHEY, CDR2 SMNVEV (reference sequence). V was trimmed by 1 base and J by 3 bases, leaving 10 bases between them. The CDR3 nucleotides read TGTGCCAGCAGTTTATATTACTGTAACAATCAGCCCCAGCATTTT. Translating gives CASSLYYCNNQPQHF.

This clonotype was detected many times. The chain links TRBV20-1 to TRBJ2-7; D is possibly TRBD2 (5 bases). CDR3 size: 15 residues. V lost 0 bases and J lost 5, with 17 bases in between. Germline V gene sequence: CDR1 DFQATT, CDR2 SNEGSKA (reference sequence). The CDR3 protein is CSARDARESSDEQYF. The CDR3 region has the DNA TGCAGTGCTAGAGATGCGAGGGAGTCATCGGACGAGCAGTACTTC.

Only one count was recorded for this clonotype. The chain has TRBV19 and TRBJ1-6, with D perhaps TRBD1 (6 bases). The CDR3 is 16 amino acids. CDR1 is LNHDA and CDR2 is SQIVND in the germline V gene (reference sequence). Trimming left V 6 bases short and J 9 bases short, with 21 bases between. The chain's CDR3 is CASSPGAGPEGSPLHF. The CDR3 region has the DNA TGTGCCAGTAGCCCGGGGGCGGGGCCGGAAGGTTCACCCCTCCACTTT.

This clonotype appeared a few times. V and J are TRBV20-1 and TRBJ1-5; no firm D call. This CDR3 comprises 14 residues. Trimming shortened V by 6 bases and J by 7 bases, and 19 bases separated the two germline ends. Per the germline V gene, CDR1 is DFQATT and CDR2 is SNEGSKA (reference sequence). CDR3 in DNA: TGCAGTGCCCGGGAAAGTAGTCTAGGACAGCCCCAGCATTTT. Encoded protein: CSARESSLGQPQHF.

This clonotype was picked up a small number of times. The chain combines TRBV30 with TRBJ1-2; the match to TRBD1 covers 11 bases. The V and J ends lost 2 bases and 7 bases, in that order; junction bases with no gene match: 6. CDR3 length equals 14 residues. CDR1 and CDR2 from the germline V gene are GTSNPN and SVGIG (reference sequence). CDR3 DNA sequence: TGTGCCTGGAGTCCCCGGGACAGGGGGGGTGGCTACACCTTC. Amino acid sequence: CAWSPRDRGGGYTF.

This clonotype was recorded a few times. This chain connects TRBV20-1 to TRBJ2-3; D gene ambiguous. Germline CDR1 reads DFQATT; CDR2 reads SNEGSKA (reference sequence). Trimming left V 6 bases short and J 5 bases short, with 9 bases between. This CDR3 region has 11 residues. CDR3 nucleotide sequence: TGCAGTGCCACTCATGGAGATACGCAGTATTTT. This gives the protein CSATHGDTQYF.

On this clonotype itself: A junction boundary mismatches the germline segment, possibly from a read error. The chain recombines TRBV6-1 with TRBJ2-7, with D tentatively TRBD2 (6 bases). The CDR3 is made up of 15 amino acids. CDR1 is MNHNS, CDR2 SASEGT, per germline. In DNA, the CDR3 is TGTGCCAGCAGTGAGGCGGGGACGGAGTCCTACGGGCAGTACTTC. Translated, it gives CASSEAGTESYGQYF.

This clonotype showed up many times. The chain recombines TRBV12-3 or TRBV12-4 with TRBJ2-2; 9 bases map to TRBD1. The CDR3 runs 16 residues. V lost 4 bases to trimming and J lost 6 bases; unmatched junction nucleotides: 9. The CDR3 is CASSSPGQGGAGELFF. Written as DNA, the CDR3 is TGTGCCAGCAGTTCCCCGGGACAGGGTGGTGCCGGGGAGCTGTTTTTT.

This clonotype was seen at least ten times. The chain carries TRBV27 and TRBJ2-7; D might be TRBD2 (5 bases). CDR3 length: 17 residues. Germline V gene data show CDR1 as MNHEY and CDR2 as SMNVEV (reference sequence). Trimming took 5 bases from V and 2 from J, leaving 22 bases between them. CDR3 nucleotide sequence: TGTGCCAGCAGTCGTCGGTTCTCTTCTCGGGGAACCTACGAGCAGTACTTC. It is translated as CASSRRFSSRGTYEQYF.

The genes are TRBV3-1 and TRBJ2-1; 15 bases map to TRBD2. Germline CDR1 LGHDT, CDR2 YNNKEL (reference sequence). CDR3 length: 17 residues. V lost 0 bases to trimming and J lost 9 bases; unmatched junction nucleotides: 6. CDR3 residues: CASSQDRTSGRAGEQFF. The CDR3 DNA follows: TGTGCCAGCAGCCAAGATCGGACTAGCGGGAGGGCAGGTGAGCAGTTCTTC.

The genes are TRBV9 and TRBJ2-1; D might be TRBD1 (5 bases). Germline assignment: CDR1 SGDLS and CDR2 YYNGEE. The CDR3 is made up of 11 amino acids. The germline V and J ends were trimmed by 3 bases and 10 bases, with 8 bases remaining between them. Here the CDR3 reads CASSAAGEQFF. DNA of the CDR3: TGTGCCAGCAGCGCCGCAGGGGAGCAGTTCTTC.

This chain uses TRBV10-3 with TRBJ2-3, with 8 bases fitting TRBD2. V was clipped by 10 bases and J by 5 bases; unmatched bases: 11. The V gene's germline CDR1 is ENHRY and CDR2 SYGVKD. The CDR3 length is 14 residues. The CDR3 protein is CATRRAGGGDTQYF. CDR3 nucleotides: TGTGCCACCCGTCGGGCGGGAGGAGGAGATACGCAGTATTTT.

This clonotype was seen a few times. This chain uses TRBV14 with TRBJ2-7; D unclear. The V end was cut by 4 bases, the J end by 2 bases, with 9 bases between. Per germline, CDR1 SGHDN and CDR2 FVKESK. This CDR3 is 13 amino acids long. This CDR3 is CASSLRMAYEQYF. The CDR3 DNA reads as TGTGCCAGCAGCCTCCGGATGGCCTACGAGCAGTACTTC. Full variable domain (remainder filled in from reference TRBV14 and TRBJ2-7): EAGVTQFPSHSVIEKGQTVTLRCDPISGHDNLYWYRRVMGKEIKFLLHFVKESKQDESGMPNNRFLAERTGGTYSTLKVQPAELEDSGVYFCASSLRMAYEQYFGPGTRLTVT.

This clonotype has more than one count but fewer than ten. The chain carries TRBV6-1 and TRBJ2-2; D remains unclear. Trimming removed 3 bases from V and 0 bases from J, with 11 bases in between. This CDR3 has 16 amino acids. The germline V gene has CDR1 MNHNS and CDR2 SASEGT. This CDR3 reads CASSEFFYANTGELFF. CDR3 bases: TGTGCCAGCAGTGAGTTTTTCTACGCGAACACCGGGGAGCTGTTTTTT.

The V gene is TRBV19, the J gene TRBJ2-1, with 9 nucleotides matching TRBD2. The CDR3 length is 16 residues. From germline, CDR1 is LNHDA and CDR2 SQIVND (reference sequence). The ends lost 1 base at V and 4 bases at J; junction bases unmatched: 5. In nucleotides, the CDR3 is TGTGCCAGTAGTATAGCCCCGGGACTAGCATACAATGAGCAGTTCTTC. This encodes CASSIAPGLAYNEQFF.

The table lists this clonotype with many counts. The rearrangement joins TRBV12-3 or TRBV12-4 to TRBJ2-7, with 8 bases aligning to TRBD1. The CDR3 consists of 16 residues. V shed 5 bases, J shed 0 bases, and the junction held 9 bases outside the gene matches. The CDR3 sequence is CASSPAYRGSSYEQYF. The DNA for the CDR3 is TGTGCCAGCAGTCCGGCATACAGGGGGAGCTCCTACGAGCAGTACTTC.